The 16 T cell receptor beta chains given below trace back to one sample, sequenced in a study of blood T cell repertoires in COVID-19. The table came from immunoSEQ multiplex PCR; TCRdb's copy has only in-frame clones and leaves some out. The table lists some 150,000 clones, about 90% of them singletons, with roughly 1.2% in the top ten. The sample taken for sequencing was PBMCs or T cells enriched from blood (not recorded which). These receptors were obtained from a human donor with acute COVID-19. The donor label of this sample is uncertain.

This chain connects TRBV19 to TRBJ2-7, with unresolved D. This CDR3 comprises 15 residues. The germline CDR1 and CDR2 sequences are LNHDA and SQIVND (reference sequence). With 4 bases removed from V and 6 bases from J, the gap between germline ends came to 19 bases. The CDR3 spells CASSNLRNRFSEQYF. The CDR3 nucleotides are TGTGCCAGTAGTAACTTAAGGAACAGATTTAGCGAGCAGTACTTC.

This clone showed up just once. The gene calls are TRBV10-3 and TRBJ1-6; TRBD1 matches 7 bases. Trimming took 2 bases from V and 10 from J; bases not matched to a gene: 5. Germline CDR1 reads ENHRY; CDR2 reads SYGVKD. The CDR3 length is 14 residues. CDR3 coding DNA: TGTGCCATCAGTGAGGACAGGGTGAGGTCACCCCTCCACTTT. Translated, it gives CAISEDRVRSPLHF.

The rearrangement links TRBV2 to TRBJ2-5, with 15 positions matching TRBD2. Trimming took 5 bases from V and 5 from J; bases not matched to a gene: 9. Germline-derived CDR1 and CDR2 are SNHLY and FYNNEI. The CDR3 has 17 amino acids. CDR3 region: CASSIRTSGGAGETQYF. The CDR3 bases are TGTGCCAGCAGTATTAGGACTAGCGGGGGGGCCGGCGAGACCCAGTACTTC.

This clone appeared once. The V call is TRBV7-2, the J call TRBJ2-1; D perhaps matches TRBD1 (7 bases). Trimming shortened V by 5 bases and J by 9 bases, and 11 bases separated the two germline ends. CDR1 and CDR2 (germline): SGHTA, FQGNSA. The CDR3 runs 12 residues. The CDR3 here is CASSKQGGEQFF. Here the CDR3 DNA reads TGTGCCAGCAGCAAGCAGGGGGGTGAGCAGTTCTTC.

The chain has TRBV18 and TRBJ2-4, with 10 positions matching TRBD1. Trimming took 0 bases from V and 7 from J; bases not matched to a gene: 9. CDR1 is KGHSH and CDR2 is LQKENI in the germline V gene. This CDR3 is 17 amino acids long. The CDR3 DNA follows: TGTGCCAGCTCACCACCGCCAGTATGGGACAGGGGTAACATTCAGTACTTC. Translation gives CASSPPPVWDRGNIQYF.

V and J are TRBV30 and TRBJ1-2; the D gene is possibly TRBD1 (5 bases). CDR1 and CDR2 (germline): GTSNPN, SVGIG (reference sequence). The CDR3 is 13 residues long. Trimming removed 0 bases at V and 5 bases at J, with 10 bases between. This chain's CDR3 is CAWSVGQGYGYTF. The CDR3 DNA sequence: TGTGCCTGGAGTGTAGGGCAGGGTTATGGCTACACCTTC.

The J gene is TRBJ1-1, the V gene TRBV9; a weak D match, TRBD1 (6 bases). The V and J ends lost 0 bases and 10 bases respectively, with 10 bases between them. The CDR3 covers 12 residues. CDR1 is SGDLS, CDR2 YYNGEE, per germline. CDR3 loop: CASSVARGRAFF. In nucleotides, the CDR3 is TGTGCCAGCAGCGTAGCAAGGGGGAGAGCTTTCTTT.

Only a few counts were recorded for this clone. The chain recombines TRBV5-1 with TRBJ2-6; no clear D. Germline V CDR1 and CDR2: SGHRS, YFSETQ. The V end was cut by 0 bases, the J end by 1 base, with 5 bases between. The CDR3 loop spans 15 amino acids. CDR3 nucleotide sequence: TGCGCCAGCAGCTTGGCGGGTTCTGGGGCCAACGTCCTGACTTTC. Protein: CASSLAGSGANVLTF. Filled out from reference TRBV5-1 and TRBJ2-6, the complete variable domain reads KAGVTQTPRYLIKTRGQQVTLSCSPISGHRSVSWYQQTPGQGLQFLFEYFSETQRNKGNFPGRFSGRQFSNSRSEMNVSTLELGDSALYLCASSLAGSGANVLTFGAGSRLTVL.

The chain recombines TRBV5-6 with TRBJ2-7; weak D call: TRBD2 (5 bases). The CDR3 runs to 17 residues. Germline V gene data show CDR1 as SGHDT and CDR2 as YYEEEE. V was shortened by 0 bases and J by 7 bases, with 23 bases between the two germline ends. Written as DNA, the CDR3 is TGTGCCAGCAGCTTGGAGGTTCCGGCCCCATACTCGGGGGAGCAGTACTTC. The encoded protein is CASSLEVPAPYSGEQYF.

V usage is TRBV10-3 and J usage is TRBJ2-7; the match to TRBD1 covers 8 bases. CDR3 length: 13 amino acids. Germline V gives CDR1 ENHRY, CDR2 SYGVKD. The ends lost 1 base at V and 12 bases at J; junction bases unmatched: 8. The CDR3 bases are TGTGCCATCAGTGAGTTTGGGGACAGGTGGGTGTACTTC. It encodes CAISEFGDRWVYF.

A word on this clone: This specimen includes other DNA sequences encoding the same CDR3. This sequence joins TRBV5-1 and TRBJ2-7, with 9 bases lining up with TRBD1. The V and J ends lost 5 bases and 1 base, in that order; junction bases with no gene match: 1. Per the germline V gene, CDR1 is SGHRS and CDR2 is YFSETQ. CDR3 size: 13 residues. The CDR3 DNA reads as TGCGCCAGCAGACAGGGGGCGTCCTACGAGCAGTACTTC. This codes for CASRQGASYEQYF.

The chain couples TRBV18 to TRBJ2-7, with a possible D match to TRBD2 (6 bases). With 3 bases removed from V and 1 base from J, the gap between germline ends came to 16 bases. CDR3 length: 16 residues. Germline values: CDR1 KGHSH, CDR2 LQKENI. The CDR3: CASSPQRQGGSYEQYF. As DNA, the CDR3 is TGTGCCAGCTCACCCCAGCGGCAGGGAGGTTCCTACGAGCAGTACTTC.

The chain joins TRBV18 to TRBJ1-6; 9 nucleotides align to TRBD1. From germline, CDR1 is KGHSH and CDR2 LQKENI. The CDR3 is 16 amino acids. V lost 4 bases, J lost 8 bases, and 9 bases stayed unmatched. CDR3 sequence: CASSQGTGFKDSPLHF. The CDR3 region has the DNA TGTGCCAGCTCACAAGGGACAGGGTTTAAGGATTCACCCCTCCACTTT.

J is TRBJ2-7 and V is TRBV5-1; tentatively, D is TRBD2 (6 bases). The CDR3 is 14 residues long. Trimming took 0 bases from V and 3 from J, leaving 10 bases between them. Germline V gene data show CDR1 as SGHRS and CDR2 as YFSETQ. The CDR3 here is CASSLGLRGYEQYF. CDR3 sequence (DNA): TGCGCCAGCAGCTTGGGACTGCGGGGCTACGAGCAGTACTTC.

This chain connects TRBV5-1 to TRBJ2-5; the match to TRBD2 covers 7 bases. Germline CDR1 is SGHRS and CDR2 is YFSETQ. V trimming: 3 bases; J trimming: 5 bases; junction bases outside the gene matches: 19. The length of the CDR3 is 18 residues. The CDR3 bases are TGCGCCAGCAGCTGGGGTTCTAGCGGCGGGAAAGTATCGGAGACCCAGTACTTC. This codes for CASSWGSSGGKVSETQYF.

The V and J genes are TRBV6-5 and TRBJ1-1; possible D gene TRBD1, 6 bases. Trimming removed 4 bases from V and 3 bases from J, with 12 bases in between. CDR3 length: 14 residues. CDR1 is MNHEY and CDR2 is SVGAGI in the germline V gene. CDR3 loop: CASSLFKGDTEAFF. The CDR3 nucleotides are TGTGCCAGCAGTTTATTTAAGGGGGACACTGAAGCTTTCTTT.